This TCR beta chain was captured in a study of blood T cells in healthy people across ages. Study-level results: Roughly linear declines in TCR beta diversity per million T cells occurred with age.

The CDR3 contains 15 residues. Looked up from germline, CDR1 is DFQATT and CDR2 is SNEGSKA (reference sequence). For the second PCR, which ran for roughly 7 to 11 cycles, a sample-barcoded 5' primer and a J-beta primer mix were used. MiXCR, run by TCRdb on the 5' RACE reads, gives a single entry per CDR3 protein. Here the sample spans some 1.4 million distinct CDR3 sequences, around 42% being singletons. As for this clonotype: Its specificity is unknown.

Aged roughly 6 to 95, donors were systemically healthy Caucasians from Russia. The sample comprised blood. This clonotype originated in a woman under 30 in good health. The chain links TRBV20-1 to TRBJ1-5; perhaps TRBD1 as D (6 bases). The CDR3: CRTNGQYTRGQPQHF. The CDR3 DNA sequence: TGCAGGACAAATGGACAGTATACGAGGGGCCAGCCCCAGCATTTT.